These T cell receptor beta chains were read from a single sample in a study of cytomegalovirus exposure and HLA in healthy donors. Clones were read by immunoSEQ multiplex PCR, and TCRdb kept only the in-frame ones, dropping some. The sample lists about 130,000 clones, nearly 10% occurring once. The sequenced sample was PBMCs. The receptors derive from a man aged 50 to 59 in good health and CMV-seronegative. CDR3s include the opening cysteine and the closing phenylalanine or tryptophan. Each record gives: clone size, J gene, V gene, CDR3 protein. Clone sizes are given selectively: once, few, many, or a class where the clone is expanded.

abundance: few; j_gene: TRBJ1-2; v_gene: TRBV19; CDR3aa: CASSPRGQEGYGYTF
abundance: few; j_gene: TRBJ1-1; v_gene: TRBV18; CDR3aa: CASSPLERTGGTEAFF
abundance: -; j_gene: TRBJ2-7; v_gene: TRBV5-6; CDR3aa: CASSSRAYEQYF
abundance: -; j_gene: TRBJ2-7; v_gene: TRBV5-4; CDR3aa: CASSLRTSGWVREQYF
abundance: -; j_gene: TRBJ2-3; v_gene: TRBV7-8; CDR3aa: CASSLAGQDLDTQYF
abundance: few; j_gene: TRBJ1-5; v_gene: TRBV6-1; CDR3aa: CASSGPTLFYRGLNQPQHF
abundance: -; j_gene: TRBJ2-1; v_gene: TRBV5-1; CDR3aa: CASSFRGGLAGVTYNEQFF
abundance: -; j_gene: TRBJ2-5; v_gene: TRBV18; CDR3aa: CASSPLGAGTLEETQYF
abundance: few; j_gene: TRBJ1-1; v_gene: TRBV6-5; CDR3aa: CASSYDSVNTEAFF
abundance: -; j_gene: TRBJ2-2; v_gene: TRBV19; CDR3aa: CASSRWTGNTGELFF
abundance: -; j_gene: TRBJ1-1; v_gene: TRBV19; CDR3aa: CATQPGQNTEAFF
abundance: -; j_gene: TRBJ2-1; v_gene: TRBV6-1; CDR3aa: CASSIGLDYNEQFF
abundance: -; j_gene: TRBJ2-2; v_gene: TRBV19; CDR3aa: CASTLYGGETGELFF
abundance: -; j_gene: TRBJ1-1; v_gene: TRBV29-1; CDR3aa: CSVGKGDGTEAFF
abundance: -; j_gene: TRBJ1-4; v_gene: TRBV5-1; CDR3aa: CASSLGGPTNEKLFF
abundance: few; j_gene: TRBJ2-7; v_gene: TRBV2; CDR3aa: CASQQTGNALEQYF
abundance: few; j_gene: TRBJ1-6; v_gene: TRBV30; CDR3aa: CAWTGGGSPLHF
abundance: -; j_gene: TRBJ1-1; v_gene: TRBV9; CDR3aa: CASSERQGVGMEAFF
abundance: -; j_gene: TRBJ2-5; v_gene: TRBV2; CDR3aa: CASSERGGETQYF
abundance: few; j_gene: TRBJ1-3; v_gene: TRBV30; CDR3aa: CAWSIPAANPERSGNTIYF
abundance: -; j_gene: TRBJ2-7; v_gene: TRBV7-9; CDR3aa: CASSPRDRDYEQYF
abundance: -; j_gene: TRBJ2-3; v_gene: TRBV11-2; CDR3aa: CASSLGSGSDTQYF
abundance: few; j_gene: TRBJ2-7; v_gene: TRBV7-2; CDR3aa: CASSLEVSGIHEQYF
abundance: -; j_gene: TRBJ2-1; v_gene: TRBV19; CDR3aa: CASSIEAGGYNEQFF
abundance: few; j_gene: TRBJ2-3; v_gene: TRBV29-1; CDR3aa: CSVPYGAGGLPGTQYF
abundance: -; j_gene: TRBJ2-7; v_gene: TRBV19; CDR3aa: CASSIPGLLTYEQYF
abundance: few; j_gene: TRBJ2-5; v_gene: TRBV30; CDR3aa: CAWSGLRQAQETQYF
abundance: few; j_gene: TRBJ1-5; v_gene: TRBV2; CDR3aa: CASNLQGERQPQHF
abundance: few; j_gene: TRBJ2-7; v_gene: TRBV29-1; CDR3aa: CSVEGTGGSYEQYF
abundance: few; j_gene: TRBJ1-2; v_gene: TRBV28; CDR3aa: CASSFWGQGTYGYTF
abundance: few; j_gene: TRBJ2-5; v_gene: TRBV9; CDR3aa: CASSPGRRETQYF
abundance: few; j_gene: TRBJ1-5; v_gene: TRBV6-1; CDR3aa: CASSATLRDRRFNQPQHF
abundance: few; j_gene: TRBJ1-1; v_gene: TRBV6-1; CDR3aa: CASSGGGHMNTEAFF
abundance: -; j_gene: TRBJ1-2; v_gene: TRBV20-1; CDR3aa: CTCGSGYGYTF
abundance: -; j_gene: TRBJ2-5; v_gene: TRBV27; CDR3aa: CASSLVRKETQYF
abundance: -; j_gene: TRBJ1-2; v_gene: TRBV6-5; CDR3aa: CASSSLYYGYTF
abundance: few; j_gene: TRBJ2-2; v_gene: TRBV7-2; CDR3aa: CASSFPGVLTGELFF
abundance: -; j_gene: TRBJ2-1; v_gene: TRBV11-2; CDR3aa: CASSRGLSGGAYEQFF
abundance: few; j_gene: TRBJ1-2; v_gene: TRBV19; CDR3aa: CASSPRQLGGYGYTF
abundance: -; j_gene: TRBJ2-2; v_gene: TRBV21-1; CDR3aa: CASSKEGTSPGELFF
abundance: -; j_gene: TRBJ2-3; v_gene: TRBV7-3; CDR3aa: CASSLDRASTDTQYF
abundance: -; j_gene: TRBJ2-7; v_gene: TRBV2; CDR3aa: CASGLDRSSYEQYF
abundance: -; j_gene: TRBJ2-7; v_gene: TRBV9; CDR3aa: CASSVSGTSGIGFDEQYF
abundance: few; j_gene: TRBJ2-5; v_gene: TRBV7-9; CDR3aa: CASSLTSGQETQYF
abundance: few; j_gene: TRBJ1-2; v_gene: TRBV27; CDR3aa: CASSLSPDGQFYGYTF
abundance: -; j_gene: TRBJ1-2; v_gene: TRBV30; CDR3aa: CAWSSGGGGGYTF
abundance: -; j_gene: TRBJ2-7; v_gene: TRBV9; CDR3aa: CASSAGGQIVGEQYF
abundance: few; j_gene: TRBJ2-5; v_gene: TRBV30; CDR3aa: CAWSVSGTAETQYF